This record covers a single TCR beta chain. This receptor's antigen is unknown. Qualities for individual bases were not recorded, and no much larger clone is one base off. This record belongs to a study of cytomegalovirus exposure and HLA in healthy donors (dated by TCRdb to about 2017). Turning to the overall study: An earlier analysis of about 560 of the donors reported under 300 Gb of sequence data and 117 million unique TCR beta sequences obtained from about 200 million T cells. HLA typing included class I and class II loci at four-digit resolution. The T cell repertoires of some 670 subjects were profiled by immunosequencing and related to cytomegalovirus serostatus. On average, around 240,000 unique TCR beta nucleotide sequences were sequenced per donor among a few hundred genotyped donors of the cohort, with roughly 18% of those sequences being non-productive. Of the roughly 400 genotyped donors, about 84% fell in the genetic ancestry cluster associated with self-reported Caucasian donors. To study patterns of TCR occurrence, a later analysis re-analyzed previously published TCR beta repertoires from more than 550 donors and added high-resolution HLA genotyping. A separate validation cohort of 90 to 150 different subjects was used in addition to the 666-subject first cohort. A later genetic analysis used genome-wide SNP genotypes for about 60% of the 666 donors, treating that subset as a discovery cohort. The later analysis used no new phenotypic data to find candidate immune exposures, relying instead on TCR beta sequences and their occurrence across donors. All discovery cohort repertoires had been generated on a single sequencing platform. The number of typed donors differed by locus: about 620-640 for A, B, C, DRB1 and DQB1; 522 for DQA1; approximately 600 for DPA1; and 450 to 480 for DPB1. Around 320 gigabases of sequencing data and 78 million or so unique TCR sequences were included in an early release covering 500 to 750 HLA-typed donors. The study combined high-throughput TCR immunosequencing, statistical association of individual TCRs with disease status, and machine learning to predict cytomegalovirus infection status. Four to six DR-DQ haplotypes were handled as single units for association and clustering, since linkage in the cohort was strong. An earlier analysis of nearly 600 of the donors applied high-throughput TCR beta sequencing to assess whether each TCR beta V gene segment acted as functional or pseudogenic. The study was designed to test whether signatures of past pathogen exposure could be identified by cataloging public T cell receptors. Donor age, sex, ethnicity and CMV serostatus were collected together with the repertoire data.

Receptors were amplified or captured by the immunoSEQ multiplex PCR assay. A mixture of 60 forward primers for TCR Vbeta segments and 13 reverse primers for TCR Jbeta segments was used in the multiplex PCR. The CDR3 region of rearranged TCR beta genes was amplified from genomic DNA with a multiplex PCR assay. The Illumina HiSeq System was used to sequence the amplified TCR beta libraries as 87-base-pair reads. On the study's bioinformatics: A later analysis counted about 80 million unique TCR beta chains across the 700 or so repertoires, and around 9.9 million of these chains were shared by at least two donors. A nearest-neighbor algorithm error-corrected the raw reads and collapsed the reads into unique sequences, merging closely related sequences to remove PCR and sequencing errors. Alignment of CDR3 sequences to IMGT reference sequences was used to assign V, D and J gene segments. For a sequence to be retained, a match of at least six nucleotides to both a V gene segment and a J gene segment was required. A rearrangement was called productive if the CDR3 had no stop codons and remained in frame with V and J, and every other rearrangement was called non-productive. Following IMGT convention, CDR3 was defined as the stretch from the second conserved V-encoded cysteine up to the conserved J-encoded phenylalanine. The earlier analysis of about 570 of the donors excluded any sequence lacking an unambiguous match to a single V gene segment. In an earlier analysis of about 590 of the donors, a V segment was called functional when productive rearrangements were above 56.7%, and segregating when the standard deviation between donors exceeded 5%. To diagnose cytomegalovirus status from the catalog of TCR beta chain sequences, a statistical classification framework was built. V and J gene assignment, in a later analysis, came from comparing TCR nucleotide sequences with IMGT/GENE-DB human TR gene sequences. Using the TCRdist pipeline, a later analysis assigned CDR3 sequences along with most-parsimonious VDJ recombination scenarios. A later analysis defined each TCR beta chain by its CDR3 amino acid sequence plus V-gene family, and excluded reads lacking a unique V-gene family. To address suspected cross-contamination and a sequencing artifact, a later analysis removed 550 to 750 highly shared, low-generation-probability nucleotide sequences. In a later analysis, a clonal expansion index was calculated for each public chain from normalized within-repertoire ranks of inferred template counts. In a later analysis, generation probabilities were computed with a VDJ recombination model fitted to out-of-frame rearrangements, and the resulting probabilities were checked against IGoR. A later analysis scored TCR-TCR, TCR-HLA and TCR-CMV co-occurrence with hypergeometric tests, applying a repertoire-size bias correction to TCR pairs. False discovery rates were estimated in a later analysis by permuting HLA or CMV assignments 20 times. In a later analysis, co-occurring TCRs were grouped using DBSCAN, and TCRdist sequence similarity was added for clustering within HLA-allele-positive subsets. Repertoires with fewer than 30,000 or more than 120,000 public chains were left out of co-occurrence clustering, as were about five repertoires with anomalous nucleotide sharing. Drawn from immuneACCESS, this table holds only the in-frame rearrangements with V and J called that TCRdb kept. Clones are partly lost; checked studies trace under half to an unresolved V gene and leave the rest unexplained. V and J calls plus clone size are reproduced from that table; the DNA served to infer D and trimming. This sample holds about 130,000 clones; 65% to 80% were observed only once. Jointly, the top ten make up around 1.8% of the sample.

Study-wide conclusions, independent of this receptor: The earlier analysis of fewer than 750 of the donors excluded seventeen rarely observed V segments, including chromosome 9 orphons, because counts were too low. In an earlier analysis of some 550 of the donors, most TCR beta V segments were observed in productive rearrangements about 87% or about 30% of the time, broadly matching IMGT annotations. According to a later analysis, parvovirus B19, influenza, CMV and Epstein-Barr virus appeared linked to several top co-occurrence clusters. Most TCR sequences were observed very rarely across donors, whereas some public TCRs were present in many individuals. In vitro tests confirmed that three of the cytomegalovirus-associated TCR beta chains recognize cytomegalovirus antigens. Cytomegalovirus status was reported to be diagnosed by the classifier with high specificity and sensitivity in both the original and validation cohorts. A further reported finding was that TCR beta sequences accurately predicted the HLA-A and HLA-B alleles for most subjects in the first cohort. HLA typing was unavailable for some donors at each locus, so association tests used only the typed subset. At a false discovery rate of 0.05, a later analysis linked around 15,000 TCR beta sequences to specific HLA alleles. The study listed 150 to 200 TCR beta chains as associated with cytomegalovirus. Roughly uniform sequencing depth across donors was assumed in presence/absence analyses, although this assumption may not hold. In a later genetic analysis, fewer N-insertions in productive TCRs were reported among donors in an Asian-associated ancestry cluster than the roughly 700-donor mean. Most CMV-associated TCR beta chains appeared to be HLA-restricted in a later analysis, and the HLA associations seemed to be driven largely by CMV exposure. An association between a missense DCLRE1C variant and V-gene and J-gene trimming of TCR beta chains was found in a later genetic analysis and replicated in an independent cohort. A later analysis found that TCR association rates varied across HLA loci, with DRB1 alleles showing the most associated TCRs and HLA-C alleles the fewest. A group of highly shared sequence variants was considered likely to be a technical artifact of the sequencing pipeline. Strong co-occurrence of HLA alleles, especially DR and DQ, made assigning TCR associations to individual alleles difficult. The authors suggested that the approach could potentially be extended to other disease states and immunological phenotypes. Linkage disequilibrium might explain the correlated functional status among segregating V segments, but an unknown experimental factor could not be excluded. In this cohort, only TCR beta chains were sequenced, and detectable features were limited by the absence of alpha or paired-chain data. The only immune exposure information available for the cohort was CMV serostatus. Compared with equally common non-associated chains, HLA-associated TCR beta chains in a later analysis were more clonally expanded and had lower generation probabilities. Some IMGT-functional V segments, including TRBV6-2 and TRBV6-3, could not be told apart with the 87-base-pair reads, so those segments were excluded.

Via the germline V gene, CDR1 is MNHNS and CDR2 SASEGT. The germline V and J ends show losses of 6 bases and 7 bases respectively, and no gene match explains 9 bases of the junction. Its CDR3 holds 15 amino acids, cysteine through phenylalanine. The only DNA kept is the CDR3, 45 bases in frame from the first base. The cohort consisted of some 670 healthy bone marrow donors. At the time of sampling, all cohort members were nominally healthy, though unrecorded immune exposures were likely present. The donor tested CMV seronegative and was one of the 352 seronegative cohort members. A peripheral blood sample was provided by each donor, and peripheral blood mononuclear cells were used for TCR beta sequencing. The Qiagen DNeasy Blood Extraction Kit was used to extract genomic DNA from the blood cell samples.

The receptor was isolated from a middle-aged woman in good health and CMV-seronegative. Recombination connected TRBV6-1 to TRBJ2-1, and 10 junction bases match TRBD2. Material for sequencing was PBMCs. The sequence in DNA is TGTGCCAGCAGCCGGGACAGCGGGGGGGGTAATGAGCAGTTCTTC. Translated, this is CASSRDSGGGNEQFF.